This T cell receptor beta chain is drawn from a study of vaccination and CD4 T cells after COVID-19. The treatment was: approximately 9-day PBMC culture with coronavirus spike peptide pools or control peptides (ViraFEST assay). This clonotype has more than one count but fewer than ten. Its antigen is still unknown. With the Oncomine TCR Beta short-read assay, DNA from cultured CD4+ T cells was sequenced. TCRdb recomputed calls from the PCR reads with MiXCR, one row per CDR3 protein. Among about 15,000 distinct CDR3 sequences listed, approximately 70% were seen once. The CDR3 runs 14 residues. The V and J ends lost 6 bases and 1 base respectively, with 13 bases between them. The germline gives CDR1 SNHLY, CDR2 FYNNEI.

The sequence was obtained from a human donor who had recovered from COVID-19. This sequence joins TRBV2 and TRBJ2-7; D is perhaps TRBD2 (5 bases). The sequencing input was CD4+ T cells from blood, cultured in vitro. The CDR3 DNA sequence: TGTGCCAGCAGGGCCGGACTGTCGTCCTACGAGCAGTACTTC. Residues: CASRAGLSSYEQYF.